Listed below are T cell receptor beta chains from one sample, sequenced in a study of blood T cells in healthy people across ages. TCRdb re-called the 5' RACE reads through MiXCR, storing one row per CDR3 protein. The sample gives 1.6 million or so distinct CDR3 sequences, about 35% of which show up once; about 11% is in the top ten. The sequenced sample was blood. All receptors come from a woman aged 30 to 39 in good health. The CDR3 runs from the conserved cysteine through the conserved F or W. D genes are given only for firm matches. Part of the rows lack a size; the others show once, few, many or a class for expanded clones.

V gene: TRBV4-1
J gene: TRBJ2-7
D gene: -
clone size: many
CDR3 DNA: TGCGCCAGCAGCCGACGAGACGGTCAGGGAATTTCCTACGAGCAGTACTTC
CDR3 protein: CASSRRDGQGISYEQYF

V gene: TRBV28
J gene: TRBJ2-5
D gene: TRBD2
clone size: -
CDR3 DNA: TGTGTCAGCAGTCTACAGCGGGGTGGAGGAGAGACCCAGTACTTC
CDR3 protein: CVSSLQRGGGETQYF

V gene: TRBV6-1
J gene: TRBJ2-1
D gene: -
clone size: -
CDR3 DNA: TGTGCCAGCAGTGATGGAGTGGGCAGGGGATCCTACAATGAGCAGTTCTTC
CDR3 protein: CASSDGVGRGSYNEQFF

V gene: TRBV11-2
J gene: TRBJ1-4
D gene: -
clone size: few
CDR3 DNA: TGTGCCAGCAGCTTACCCCGTCAGGCTAATGAAAAACTGTTTTTT
CDR3 protein: CASSLPRQANEKLFF

V gene: TRBV29-1
J gene: TRBJ1-1
D gene: TRBD1
clone size: few
CDR3 DNA: TGCAGCGTGGGGTCCGACAGGGTGAACACTGAAGCTTTCTTT
CDR3 protein: CSVGSDRVNTEAFF

V gene: TRBV4-2
J gene: TRBJ2-5
D gene: TRBD2
clone size: -
CDR3 DNA: TGTGCCAGCAGCCAAGAAGAAACTAGCGGGGGGGGAGAGACCCAGTACTTC
CDR3 protein: CASSQEETSGGGETQYF

V gene: TRBV6-5
J gene: TRBJ2-4
D gene: -
clone size: many
CDR3 DNA: TGTGCCAGCAGTTACTCGAGTCTAGCCAAAAACATTCAGTACTTC
CDR3 protein: CASSYSSLAKNIQYF

V gene: TRBV7-2
J gene: TRBJ2-7
D gene: TRBD2
clone size: -
CDR3 DNA: TGTGCCAGCAGCTTCACACTAGCGGGAGGTGGATCCTACAATGAGCAGTACTTC
CDR3 protein: CASSFTLAGGGSYNEQYF

V gene: TRBV2
J gene: TRBJ2-1
D gene: -
clone size: -
CDR3 DNA: TGTGCCAGCACCTCCCTAGCGTCCCTCAATGAGCAGTTCTTC
CDR3 protein: CASTSLASLNEQFF

V gene: TRBV4-1
J gene: TRBJ2-1
D gene: TRBD2
clone size: few
CDR3 DNA: TGCGCCAGCAGCCAAGTCCGACTTAGCGGGGGTGACAATGAGCAGTTCTTC
CDR3 protein: CASSQVRLSGGDNEQFF

V gene: TRBV10-3
J gene: TRBJ2-5
D gene: TRBD1
clone size: -
CDR3 DNA: TGTGCCATCTACGGGACAGCACAAGAGACCCAGTACTTC
CDR3 protein: CAIYGTAQETQYF

V gene: TRBV25-1
J gene: TRBJ2-7
D gene: -
clone size: many
CDR3 DNA: TGTGCCAGCAGGGGGGGTTCCTACGAGCAGTACTTC
CDR3 protein: CASRGGSYEQYF

V gene: TRBV20-1
J gene: TRBJ2-1
D gene: -
clone size: -
CDR3 DNA: TGCAGTGCTCAAGCTCCCGGGACCCACAATGAGCGGTTCTTC
CDR3 protein: CSAQAPGTHNERFF

V gene: TRBV7-9
J gene: TRBJ2-1
D gene: TRBD2
clone size: few
CDR3 DNA: TGTGCCAGCAGTCCGAGGGTAGCGGGAGCTCAGAATGAGCAGTTCTTC
CDR3 protein: CASSPRVAGAQNEQFF

V gene: TRBV24-1
J gene: TRBJ1-2
D gene: -
clone size: -
CDR3 DNA: TGTGCCACCAGTGATTTCTCAGGGAATGGCTACACCTTC
CDR3 protein: CATSDFSGNGYTF